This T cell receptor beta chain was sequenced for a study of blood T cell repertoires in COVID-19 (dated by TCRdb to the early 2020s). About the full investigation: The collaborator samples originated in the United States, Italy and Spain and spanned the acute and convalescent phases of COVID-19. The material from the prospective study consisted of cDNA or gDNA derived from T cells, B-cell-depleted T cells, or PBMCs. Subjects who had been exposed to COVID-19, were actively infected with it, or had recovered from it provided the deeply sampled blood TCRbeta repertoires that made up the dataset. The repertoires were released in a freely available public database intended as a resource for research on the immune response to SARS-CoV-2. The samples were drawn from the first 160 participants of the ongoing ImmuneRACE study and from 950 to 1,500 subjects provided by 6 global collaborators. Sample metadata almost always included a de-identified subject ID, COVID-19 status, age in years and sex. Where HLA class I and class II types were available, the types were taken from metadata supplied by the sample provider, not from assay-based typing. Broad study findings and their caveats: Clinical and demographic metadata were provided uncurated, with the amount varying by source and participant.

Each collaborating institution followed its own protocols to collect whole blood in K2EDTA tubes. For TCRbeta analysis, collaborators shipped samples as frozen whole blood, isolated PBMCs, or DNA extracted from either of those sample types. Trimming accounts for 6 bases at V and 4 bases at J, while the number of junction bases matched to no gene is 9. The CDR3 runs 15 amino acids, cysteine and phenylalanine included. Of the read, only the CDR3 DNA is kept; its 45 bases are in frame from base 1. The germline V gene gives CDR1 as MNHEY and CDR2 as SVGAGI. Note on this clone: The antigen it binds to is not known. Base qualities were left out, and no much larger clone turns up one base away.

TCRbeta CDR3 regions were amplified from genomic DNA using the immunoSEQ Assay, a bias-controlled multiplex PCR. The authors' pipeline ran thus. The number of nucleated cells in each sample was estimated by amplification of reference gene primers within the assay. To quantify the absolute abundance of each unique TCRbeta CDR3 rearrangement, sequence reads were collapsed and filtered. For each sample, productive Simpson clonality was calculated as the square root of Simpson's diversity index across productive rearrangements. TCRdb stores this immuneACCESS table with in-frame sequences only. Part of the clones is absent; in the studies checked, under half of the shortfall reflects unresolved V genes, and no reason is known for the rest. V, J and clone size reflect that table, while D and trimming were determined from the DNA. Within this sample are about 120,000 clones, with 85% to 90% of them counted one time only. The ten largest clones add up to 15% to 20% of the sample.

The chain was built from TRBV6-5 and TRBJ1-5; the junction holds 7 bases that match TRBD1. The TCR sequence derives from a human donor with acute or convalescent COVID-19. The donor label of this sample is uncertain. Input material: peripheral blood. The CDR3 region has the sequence CASSQGQTFNQPQHF. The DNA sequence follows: TGTGCCAGCAGCCAGGGACAGACATTTAATCAGCCCCAGCATTTT.